This passage covers 10 T cell receptor beta chains from one sample sequenced in a study of T cell responses to AZD1222 COVID-19 vaccine. Some clones are missing from TCRdb's copy, which holds only in-frame ones; the method was immunoSEQ multiplex PCR. The sample lists around 130,000 clones, around 90% seen once, with about 4.1% in the top ten. Specimen: peripheral blood, collected 28 days after the second AZD1222 dose. These receptors all come from an adult who received the AZD1222 COVID-19 vaccine.

This chain links TRBV11-3 with TRBJ2-3; maybe TRBD2 (6 bases). Germline CDR1 is SGHNT and CDR2 is YENEEA. V shed 10 bases and J shed 1 base, with 12 bases lying between them. The CDR3 is 13 amino acids. CDR3 nucleotides: TGTGCCACCCCATCGGGGGGCACAGATACGCAGTATTTT. Translation: CATPSGGTDTQYF.

The J gene is TRBJ2-2, the V gene TRBV12-3 or TRBV12-4; perhaps TRBD1 as D (5 bases). V was cut by 6 bases and J by 4 bases, with 6 bases left in between. This CDR3 comprises 12 residues. CDR3 amino acids: CASRDSTGELFF. The CDR3 nucleotides are TGTGCCAGCAGAGACAGCACCGGGGAGCTGTTTTTT.

J is TRBJ1-2 and V is TRBV2; 8 bases fit TRBD1. This CDR3 is built from 16 residues. The germline gives CDR1 SNHLY, CDR2 FYNNEI. The junction had 9 bases not matched to a gene; V was cut back by 6 bases and J by 0 bases. The CDR3 DNA sequence: TGTGCCAGCAGAGTTACAGGGGGAACTCCTAACTATGGCTACACCTTC. It yields the protein CASRVTGGTPNYGYTF.

This chain joins TRBV7-3 and TRBJ2-7; unclear D gene. From germline, CDR1 is SGHTA and CDR2 FQGTGA. V gave up 3 bases and J gave up 0 bases, with 6 bases separating them. The CDR3 loop spans 13 amino acids. This CDR3 reads CASSLGFSYEQYF. For the CDR3, the DNA is TGTGCCAGCAGCTTGGGTTTCTCCTACGAGCAGTACTTC.

V gene TRBV10-3 combines with J gene TRBJ1-5, with D perhaps matching TRBD1 (6 bases). V was pared by 0 bases and J by 4 bases, with 13 bases between. The CDR3 runs 16 residues. Per germline, CDR1 ENHRY and CDR2 SYGVKD. CDR3 protein: CAISESGTIFNQPQHF. Written as DNA, the CDR3 is TGTGCCATCAGTGAGTCGGGGACAATTTTTAATCAGCCCCAGCATTTT.

The V call is TRBV5-1, the J call TRBJ1-2; TRBD1 matches 11 bases. CDR1 is SGHRS and CDR2 is YFSETQ in the germline V gene. CDR3 size: 14 residues. The ends lost 4 bases at V and 9 bases at J; junction bases unmatched: 8. CDR3 in DNA: TGCGCCAGCAGCCCGGGACAGGGGGTTGGGCGCTACACCTTC. It translates to CASSPGQGVGRYTF.

This clone was picked up many times. The V call is TRBV6-4, the J call TRBJ2-3, with 7 bases fitting TRBD2. Trimming at V came to 6 bases and at J to 6 bases, leaving 12 bases not matched to a gene. This CDR3 is built from 15 residues. The germline V gene encodes CDR1 MRHNA and CDR2 SNTAGT. CDR3 residues: CASSPTSKGSDTQYF. Here the CDR3 DNA reads TGTGCCAGCAGCCCGACTAGCAAGGGCTCGGATACGCAGTATTTT.

This chain joins TRBV4-1 and TRBJ1-1; D remains unclear. The germline V gene encodes CDR1 MGHRA and CDR2 YSYEKL. The length of the CDR3 is 14 residues. Deletions cut 0 bases from V and 11 bases from J, with 16 bases between. Here the CDR3 DNA reads TGCGCCAGCAGCCAAGATGCCCAAATCACTGTGGCTTTCTTT. It translates to CASSQDAQITVAFF.

Note on this clone: This same CDR3 is encoded by further DNA sequences in the sample. The chain has TRBV9 and TRBJ1-2; D remains ambiguous. Trimming took 0 bases from V and 3 from J, leaving 6 bases between them. This CDR3 comprises 13 residues. Germline V gene lookup returns CDR1 SGDLS and CDR2 YYNGEE. The CDR3 here is CASSVVEDYGYTF. CDR3 DNA: TGTGCCAGCAGCGTAGTGGAGGACTATGGCTACACCTTC.

V is TRBV6-2 or TRBV6-3 and J is TRBJ1-5; tentative D call: TRBD1 (5 bases). Trimming stripped 2 bases from V and 3 bases from J, with 14 bases between. This CDR3 region has 16 residues. In germline, CDR1 is MNHEY, CDR2 SVGEGT. The CDR3 loop is CASSYGGGQDNQPQHF. In DNA, the CDR3 is TGTGCCAGCAGTTACGGGGGGGGTCAGGACAATCAGCCCCAGCATTTT.